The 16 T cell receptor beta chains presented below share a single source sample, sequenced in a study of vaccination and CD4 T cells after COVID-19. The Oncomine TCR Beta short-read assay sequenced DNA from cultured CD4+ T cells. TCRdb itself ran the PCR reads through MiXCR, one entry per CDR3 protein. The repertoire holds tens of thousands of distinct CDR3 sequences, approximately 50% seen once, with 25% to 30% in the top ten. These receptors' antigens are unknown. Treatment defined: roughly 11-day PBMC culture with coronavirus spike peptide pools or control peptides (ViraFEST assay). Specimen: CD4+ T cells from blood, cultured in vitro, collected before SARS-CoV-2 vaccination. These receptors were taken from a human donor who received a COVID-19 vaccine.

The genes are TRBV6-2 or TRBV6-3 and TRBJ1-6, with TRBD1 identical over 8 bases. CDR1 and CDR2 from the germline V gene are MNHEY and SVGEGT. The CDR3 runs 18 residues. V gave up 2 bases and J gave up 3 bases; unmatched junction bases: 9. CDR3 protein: CASSYLTGGLIYNSPLHF. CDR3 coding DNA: TGTGCCAGCAGTTACCTCACAGGGGGATTGATCTATAATTCACCCCTCCACTTT.

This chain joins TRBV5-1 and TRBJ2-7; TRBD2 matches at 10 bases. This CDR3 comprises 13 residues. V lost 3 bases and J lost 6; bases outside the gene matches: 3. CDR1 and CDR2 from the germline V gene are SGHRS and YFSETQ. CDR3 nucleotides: TGCGCCAGCAGCTCCGGACTAGCGGCCGAGCAGTACTTC. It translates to CASSSGLAAEQYF.

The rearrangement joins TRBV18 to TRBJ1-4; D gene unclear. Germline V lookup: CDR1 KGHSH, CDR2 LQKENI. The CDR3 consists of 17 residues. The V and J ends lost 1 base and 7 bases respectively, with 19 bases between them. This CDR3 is CASSPQNTIAGGEKLFF. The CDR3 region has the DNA TGTGCCAGCTCACCACAGAACACCATTGCCGGTGGTGAAAAACTGTTTTTT. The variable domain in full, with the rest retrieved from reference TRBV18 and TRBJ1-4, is NAGVMQNPRHLVRRRGQEARLRCSPMKGHSHVYWYRQLPEEGLKFMVYLQKENIIDESGMPKERFSAEFPKEGPSILRIQQVVRGDSAAYFCASSPQNTIAGGEKLFFGSGTQLSVL.

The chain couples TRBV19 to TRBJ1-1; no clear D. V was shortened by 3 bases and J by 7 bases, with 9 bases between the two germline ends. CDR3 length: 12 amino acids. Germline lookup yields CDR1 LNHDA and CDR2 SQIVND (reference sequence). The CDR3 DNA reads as TGTGCCAGTAGTATCGGCGGTGATGAAGCTTTCTTT. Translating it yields CASSIGGDEAFF.

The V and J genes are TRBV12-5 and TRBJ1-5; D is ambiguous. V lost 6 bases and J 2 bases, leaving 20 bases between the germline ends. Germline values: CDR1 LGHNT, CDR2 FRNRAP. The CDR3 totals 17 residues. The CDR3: CASGSKPETGGNQPQHF. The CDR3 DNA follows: TGTGCTAGTGGCTCAAAACCCGAGACGGGTGGCAATCAGCCCCAGCATTTT.

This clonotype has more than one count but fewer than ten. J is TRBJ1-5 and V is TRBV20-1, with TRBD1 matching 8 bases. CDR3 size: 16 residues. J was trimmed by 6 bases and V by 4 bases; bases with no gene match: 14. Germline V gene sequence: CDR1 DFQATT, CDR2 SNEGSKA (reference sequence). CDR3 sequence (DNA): TGCAGTGCTACAGGACACGGACAGGGAAGTAGTCAGCCCCAGCATTTT. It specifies CSATGHGQGSSQPQHF.

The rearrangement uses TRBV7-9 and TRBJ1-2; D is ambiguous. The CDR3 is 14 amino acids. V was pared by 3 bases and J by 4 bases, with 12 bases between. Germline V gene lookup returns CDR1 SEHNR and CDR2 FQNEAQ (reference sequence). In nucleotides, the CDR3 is TGTGCCAGCAGCTTGGTAGGGCTGGTCTATGGCTACACCTTC. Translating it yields CASSLVGLVYGYTF.

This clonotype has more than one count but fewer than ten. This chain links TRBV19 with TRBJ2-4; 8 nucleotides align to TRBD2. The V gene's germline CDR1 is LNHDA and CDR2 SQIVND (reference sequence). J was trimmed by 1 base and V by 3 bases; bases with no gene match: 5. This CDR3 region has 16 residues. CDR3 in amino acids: CASSIGGGGAKNIQYF. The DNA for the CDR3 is TGTGCCAGTAGTATCGGGGGCGGGGGGGCCAAAAACATTCAGTACTTC.

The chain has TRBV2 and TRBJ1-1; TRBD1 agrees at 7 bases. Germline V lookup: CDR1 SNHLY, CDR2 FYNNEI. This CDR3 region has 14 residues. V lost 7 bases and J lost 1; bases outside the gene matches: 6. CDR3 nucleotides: TGTGCCAGCATGCCGGGACAGCGGAACACTGAAGCTTTCTTT. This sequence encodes CASMPGQRNTEAFF. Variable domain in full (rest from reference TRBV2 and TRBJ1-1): EPEVTQTPSHQVTQMGQEVILRCVPISNHLYFYWYRQILGQKVEFLVSFYNNEISEKSEIFDDQFSVERPDGSNFTLKIRSTKLEDSAMYFCASMPGQRNTEAFFGQGTRLTVV.

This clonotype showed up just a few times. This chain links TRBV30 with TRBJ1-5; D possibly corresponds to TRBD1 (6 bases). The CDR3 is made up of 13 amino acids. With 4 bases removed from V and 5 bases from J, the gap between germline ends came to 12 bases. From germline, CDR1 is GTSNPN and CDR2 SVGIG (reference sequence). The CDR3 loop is CAWNGRTDQPQHF. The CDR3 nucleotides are TGTGCCTGGAACGGCCGGACAGATCAGCCCCAGCATTTT.

The CDR3 DNA follows: TGTGCCAGCTCAGCTCCGGGACTAGCAATTGATACGCAGTATTTT. This gives the protein CASSAPGLAIDTQYF. The genes are TRBV18 and TRBJ2-3; 9 nucleotides agree with TRBD2. Trimming cost V 5 bases and J 6 bases; bases outside gene matches: 9. CDR1 is KGHSH, CDR2 LQKENI, per germline. This CDR3 has 15 amino acids. The variable domain in full, completed from reference TRBV18 and TRBJ2-3, reads NAGVMQNPRHLVRRRGQEARLRCSPMKGHSHVYWYRQLPEEGLKFMVYLQKENIIDESGMPKERFSAEFPKEGPSILRIQQVVRGDSAAYFCASSAPGLAIDTQYFGPGTRLTVL.

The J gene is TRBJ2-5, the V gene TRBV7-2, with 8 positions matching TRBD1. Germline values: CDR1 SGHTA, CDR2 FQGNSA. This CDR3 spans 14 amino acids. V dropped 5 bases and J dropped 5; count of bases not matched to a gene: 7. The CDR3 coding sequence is TGTGCCAGCAGCCCGGACAGGGCGCGGGAGACCCAGTACTTC. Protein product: CASSPDRARETQYF.

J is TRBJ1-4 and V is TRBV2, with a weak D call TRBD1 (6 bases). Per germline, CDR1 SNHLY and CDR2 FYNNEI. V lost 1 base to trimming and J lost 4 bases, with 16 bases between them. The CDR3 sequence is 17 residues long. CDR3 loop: CASSEVRGGVDNEKLFF. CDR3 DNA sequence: TGTGCCAGCAGTGAAGTGAGGGGGGGCGTTGATAATGAAAAACTGTTTTTT.

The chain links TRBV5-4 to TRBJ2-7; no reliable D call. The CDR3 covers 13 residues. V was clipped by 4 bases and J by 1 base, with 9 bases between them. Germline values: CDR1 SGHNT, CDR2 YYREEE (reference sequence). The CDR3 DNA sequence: TGTGCCAGCAGCCTCCCTACTTCCTACGAGCAGTACTTC. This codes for CASSLPTSYEQYF.

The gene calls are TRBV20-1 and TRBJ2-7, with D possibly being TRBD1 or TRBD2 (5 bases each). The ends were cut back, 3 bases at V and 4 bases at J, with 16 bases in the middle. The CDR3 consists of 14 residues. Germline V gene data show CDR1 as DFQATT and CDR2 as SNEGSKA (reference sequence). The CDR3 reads CSASAGGLGYEQYF. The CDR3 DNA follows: TGCAGTGCTAGCGCTGGGGGTCTAGGATACGAGCAGTACTTC.

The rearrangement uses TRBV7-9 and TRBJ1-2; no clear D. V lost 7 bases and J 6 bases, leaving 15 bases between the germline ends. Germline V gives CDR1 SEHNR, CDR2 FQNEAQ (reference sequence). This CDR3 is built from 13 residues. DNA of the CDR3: TGTGCCAGCACCCTTCATTGGGGAAATGGCTACACCTTC. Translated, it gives CASTLHWGNGYTF. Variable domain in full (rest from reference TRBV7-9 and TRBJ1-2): DTGVSQNPRHKITKRGQNVTFRCDPISEHNRLYWYRQTLGQGPEFLTYFQNEAQLEKSRLLSDRFSAERPKGSFSTLEIQRTEQGDSAMYLCASTLHWGNGYTFGSGTRLTVV.